This T cell receptor (beta chain) derives from a study of T cell repertoires in cytomegalovirus infection. At the level of the study: CMV infection together with matching HLA type was indicated by public TCR beta signatures. Study-wide results and limits: What dominated the ex vivo response were HLA-C-restricted CMV-specific TCR beta clonotypes.

Comments on this clonotype: Its cognate antigen is unknown.

TCRdb re-derived calls from the reads in MiXCR, one entry per CDR3 protein. Counted here are nearly 550,000 distinct CDR3 sequences, 16% occurring once; the ten biggest clones make up more than 20%. Material: CD8+ T cells from PBMCs. The TCR sequence derives from a human donor in good health (CMV status not recorded). Some clones in this sample may be carry-over from other donors' samples.

This chain's CDR3 is CASSLLGGGQPQHF. The CDR3 coding sequence is TGTGCCAGCAGTTTGCTGGGGGGGGGTCAGCCCCAGCATTTT. This chain joins TRBV28 and TRBJ1-5; possible D gene TRBD1, 5 bases. V was shortened by 3 bases and J by 6 bases, with 12 bases between the two germline ends. Germline lookup yields CDR1 MDHEN and CDR2 SYDVKM. CDR3 length: 14 amino acids.